Shown below are 21 T cell receptor beta chains from a single sample sequenced in a study of chemoradiotherapy in HPV16-positive cancers. Only in-frame clones appear in the TCRdb table, and some are missing; sequencing was by immunoSEQ multiplex PCR. The table has around 17,000 clones, approximately 89% seen once. This sample comprised blood, obtained from a patient who underwent chemoradiotherapy. Every receptor here comes from a human donor with HPV-associated anogenital cancer.

The chain is built from TRBV28 and TRBJ2-7; the match to TRBD1 covers 9 bases. Germline CDR1 reads MDHEN; CDR2 reads SYDVKM. J was trimmed by 1 base and V by 6 bases; bases with no gene match: 4. The CDR3 loop spans 14 amino acids. DNA for the CDR3: TGTGCCAGCAGGACCGGGACAGGGTCCTACGAGCAGTACTTC. This sequence encodes CASRTGTGSYEQYF.

This chain links TRBV6-1 with TRBJ2-7; possibly TRBD1 for D (5 bases). Germline V gene data show CDR1 as MNHNS and CDR2 as SASEGT. V lost 3 bases, J lost 3 bases, and 15 bases lay in between. The CDR3 covers 15 residues. The CDR3 here is CASSDAQGANYEQYF. CDR3 nucleotides: TGTGCCAGCAGTGATGCTCAGGGCGCAAACTACGAGCAGTACTTC.

V is TRBV14 and J is TRBJ1-4, with 9 bases lining up with TRBD1. Trimming removed 3 bases from V and 5 bases from J; junction bases left unmatched: 4. CDR1 and CDR2 (germline): SGHDN, FVKESK. CDR3 size: 15 residues. The CDR3 DNA follows: TGTGCCAGCAGCCAGACCGGGACAGGGAATGAAAAACTGTTTTTT. It codes for CASSQTGTGNEKLFF.

V and J are TRBV7-9 and TRBJ2-5, with 7 bases fitting TRBD1. Germline CDR1 SEHNR, CDR2 FQNEAQ (reference sequence). J gave up 4 bases and V 3 bases, and 5 bases lay outside the gene matches. The length of the CDR3 is 14 residues. The CDR3 bases are TGTGCCAGCAGCTTTCTGACAGGGACAGAGACCCAGTACTTC. Protein product: CASSFLTGTETQYF.

This sequence joins TRBV10-3 and TRBJ2-3; D might be TRBD1 or TRBD2, each matching 5 bases. This CDR3 comprises 13 residues. Germline V gene lookup returns CDR1 ENHRY and CDR2 SYGVKD. Between the trimmed V and J ends, which lost 4 bases and 6 bases, there was a span of 11 bases. CDR3 sequence: CAISVGVQDTQYF. In nucleotides, the CDR3 is TGTGCCATCAGTGTGGGGGTCCAGGATACGCAGTATTTT.

V usage is TRBV19 and J usage is TRBJ1-5, with 9 bases matching TRBD1. V dropped 5 bases and J dropped 7; count of bases not matched to a gene: 6. Germline V gene lookup returns CDR1 LNHDA and CDR2 SQIVND (reference sequence). The length of the CDR3 is 14 residues. The CDR3 DNA follows: TGTGCCAGTAGTCCAACAGGGGGCGGCCAGCCCCAGCATTTT. It specifies CASSPTGGGQPQHF.

This clone was seen once. The V call is TRBV7-9, the J call TRBJ2-7, with D tentatively TRBD1 (5 bases). The V end lost 4 bases, the J end lost 0 bases, and 10 bases lay between the germline ends. CDR1 SEHNR and CDR2 FQNEAQ come from the germline V gene (reference sequence). The CDR3 runs 14 residues. The chain's CDR3 is CASSSYRSSYEQYF. The CDR3 DNA reads TGTGCCAGCAGCTCATACAGGAGCTCCTACGAGCAGTACTTC.

This sequence joins TRBV27 and TRBJ2-2; 12 bases match TRBD2. The CDR3 is made up of 15 amino acids. Germline lookup yields CDR1 MNHEY and CDR2 SMNVEV (reference sequence). J gave up 5 bases and V 6 bases, and 4 bases lay outside the gene matches. CDR3: CASRASGGATGELFF. DNA for the CDR3: TGTGCCAGCAGGGCTAGCGGGGGGGCGACCGGGGAGCTGTTTTTT.

CDR3 DNA: TGCGCCAGCAGGACCAATTTTAATTCACCCCTCCACTTT. It encodes CASRTNFNSPLHF. The chain uses TRBV10-1 and TRBJ1-6; D gene ambiguous. The V end was cut by 6 bases, the J end by 6 bases, with 9 bases between. The CDR3 spans 13 residues. Per the germline V gene, CDR1 is WNHNN and CDR2 is SYGVQD (reference sequence).

J is TRBJ1-2 and V is TRBV19; 7 nucleotides line up with TRBD1. The CDR3 spans 14 residues. V shed 4 bases, J shed 3 bases, and the junction held 5 bases outside the gene matches. In germline, CDR1 is LNHDA, CDR2 SQIVND (reference sequence). CDR3 DNA sequence: TGTGCCAGTAGTAAAGGGGGCAAATACTATGGCTACACCTTC. It codes for CASSKGGKYYGYTF.

V gene TRBV28 combines with J gene TRBJ1-2; D is possibly TRBD1 (6 bases). Germline V gene lookup returns CDR1 MDHEN and CDR2 SYDVKM. This CDR3 is 12 amino acids long. V lost 6 bases, J lost 8 bases, and 13 bases lay in between. The CDR3 bases are TGTGCCAGCAGACGACACAGGGACGGCTACACCTTC. This codes for CASRRHRDGYTF.

The chain is built from TRBV6-4 and TRBJ2-1, with a weak D call TRBD1 (6 bases). The V gene lost 7 bases and the J gene lost 4 bases, with 17 bases spanning the gap. This CDR3 region has 15 residues. CDR1 and CDR2 (germline): MRHNA, SNTAGT. The DNA of the CDR3 is TGTGCCAGCACCAGAGAGGCAGGGGTTTACAATGAGCAGTTCTTC. This gives the protein CASTREAGVYNEQFF.

This clone came up once. V gene TRBV4-1 combines with J gene TRBJ2-7; D is perhaps TRBD2 (6 bases). The CDR3 sequence is 14 residues long. The V end lost 2 bases, the J end lost 3 bases, and 11 bases lay between the germline ends. Germline-derived CDR1 and CDR2 are MGHRA and YSYEKL. The CDR3 is CASSQLGSGYEQYF. The DNA for the CDR3 is TGCGCCAGCAGCCAACTCGGGAGCGGCTACGAGCAGTACTTC.

The rearrangement joins TRBV5-8 to TRBJ1-1; perhaps TRBD1 as D (6 bases). With 8 bases removed from V and 5 bases from J, the gap between germline ends came to 16 bases. Germline V gene data show CDR1 as SGHTS and CDR2 as YDEGEE. The CDR3 has 13 residues. The chain's CDR3 is CARTSRGRTEAFF. The CDR3 DNA sequence: TGTGCCAGAACATCCAGGGGAAGGACTGAAGCTTTCTTT. Drawing the rest from reference TRBV5-8 and TRBJ1-1, the complete variable domain is EAGVTQSPTHLIKTRGQQATLRCSPISGHTSVYWYQQALGLGLQFLLWYDEGEERNRGNFPPRFSGRQFPNYSSELNVNALELEDSALYLCARTSRGRTEAFFGQGTRLTVV.

Here the CDR3 DNA reads TGTGCCAGCAGAAGTGCCGGGGAGCTGTTTTTT. It specifies CASRSAGELFF. The J gene is TRBJ2-2, the V gene TRBV25-1, with D hard to call. The V end was cut by 6 bases, the J end by 6 bases, with 5 bases between. Germline CDR1 reads MGHDK; CDR2 reads SYGVNS. The CDR3 covers 11 residues.

This chain uses TRBV19 with TRBJ2-7; D possibly corresponds to TRBD1 (6 bases). V was trimmed by 5 bases and J by 2 bases, leaving 16 bases between them. This CDR3 comprises 15 residues. Germline CDR1 reads LNHDA; CDR2 reads SQIVND (reference sequence). The CDR3 DNA is TGTGCCAGTAGTTCGAGACAGGCTTTACCCTACGAGCAGTACTTC. This sequence encodes CASSSRQALPYEQYF. Full variable domain (rest looked up from reference TRBV19 and TRBJ2-7): DGGITQSPKYLFRKEGQNVTLSCEQNLNHDAMYWYRQDPGQGLRLIYYSQIVNDFQKGDIAEGYSVSREKKESFPLTVTSAQKNPTAFYLCASSSRQALPYEQYFGPGTRLTVT.

The chain is built from TRBV2 and TRBJ2-3; 7 bases fit TRBD2. J gave up 2 bases and V 3 bases, and 5 bases lay outside the gene matches. Germline CDR1 is SNHLY and CDR2 is FYNNEI. This CDR3 has 15 residues. CDR3 DNA sequence: TGTGCCAGCAGTGACATCGGGACTAACACAGATACGCAGTATTTT. Encoded protein: CASSDIGTNTDTQYF. The full variable domain, in which reference TRBV2 and TRBJ2-3 provide the parts outside the CDR3, is EPEVTQTPSHQVTQMGQEVILRCVPISNHLYFYWYRQILGQKVEFLVSFYNNEISEKSEIFDDQFSVERPDGSNFTLKIRSTKLEDSAMYFCASSDIGTNTDTQYFGPGTRLTVL.

The chain recombines TRBV5-1 with TRBJ2-1; the match to TRBD2 covers 7 bases. This CDR3 has 15 amino acids. V trimming: 4 bases; J trimming: 0 bases; junction bases outside the gene matches: 4. CDR1 and CDR2 (germline): SGHRS, YFSETQ. CDR3 in DNA: TGCGCCAGCAGCCAGACTAGCAGCTCCTACAATGAGCAGTTCTTC. Translated, it gives CASSQTSSSYNEQFF.

This CDR3 reads CASKWAANTEAFF. As DNA, the CDR3 is TGTGCCAGTAAGTGGGCGGCGAACACTGAAGCTTTCTTT. The chain links TRBV19 to TRBJ1-1; D unresolved. V was clipped by 7 bases and J by 1 base, with 10 bases between them. CDR3 length: 13 residues. The germline V gene has CDR1 LNHDA and CDR2 SQIVND (reference sequence).

This chain connects TRBV9 to TRBJ2-1; D not certain. CDR1 is SGDLS, CDR2 YYNGEE, per germline. This CDR3 is 14 amino acids long. Trimming shortened V by 3 bases and J by 7 bases, and 14 bases separated the two germline ends. The chain's CDR3 is CASSAGYRKNEQFF. The CDR3 region has the DNA TGTGCCAGCAGCGCCGGATATCGAAAGAATGAGCAGTTCTTC.

The chain couples TRBV11-3 to TRBJ2-7; D is unresolved. Germline CDR1 is SGHNT and CDR2 is YENEEA. Trimming took off 0 bases at V and 0 bases at J, with 3 bases between the two ends. CDR3 length: 13 residues. In DNA, the CDR3 is TGTGCCAGCAGCTTAGACAGCTCCTACGAGCAGTACTTC. Translated: CASSLDSSYEQYF.